Presented here are 3 T cell receptor beta chains from one specimen sequenced in a study of identical twins. MiXCR was run by TCRdb on the 5' RACE reads, yielding one entry per CDR3 protein. This table holds 250,000 or so distinct CDR3 sequences, approximately 6.8% found once. These data are also associated with another study on yellow fever vaccine responses in identical twins.

Specimen: CD8+ T cells sorted from blood. All receptors derive from a woman between 18 and 30 years old in good health.

The table lists this clonotype with a few counts. This chain links TRBV14 with TRBJ2-7, with no clear D. V dropped 0 bases and J dropped 6 bases, with 9 bases sitting between them. The CDR3 is made up of 13 amino acids. Germline lookup yields CDR1 SGHDN and CDR2 FVKESK. CDR3 in amino acids: CASSQDWGGEQYF. CDR3 coding DNA: TGTGCCAGCAGCCAAGATTGGGGTGGCGAGCAGTACTTC.

The rearrangement uses TRBV15 and TRBJ2-3, with TRBD2 as a possible D gene (5 bases). The CDR3 extends over 15 amino acids. Germline V gene sequence: CDR1 LNHNV, CDR2 YYDKDF (reference sequence). The V end was cut by 0 bases, the J end by 3 bases, with 10 bases between. CDR3 nucleotide sequence: TGTGCCACCAGCAGAGATTACGGGGAGACAGATACGCAGTATTTT. Amino acid sequence: CATSRDYGETDTQYF.

This clonotype was recorded a few times. The chain uses TRBV12-3 or TRBV12-4 and TRBJ1-4; a weak D match, TRBD1 (5 bases). The CDR3 contains 12 residues. Trimming stripped 5 bases from V and 5 bases from J, with 6 bases between. The CDR3 protein is CASSGANEKLFF. The CDR3, as DNA: TGTGCCAGCAGTGGGGCCAATGAAAAACTGTTTTTT.